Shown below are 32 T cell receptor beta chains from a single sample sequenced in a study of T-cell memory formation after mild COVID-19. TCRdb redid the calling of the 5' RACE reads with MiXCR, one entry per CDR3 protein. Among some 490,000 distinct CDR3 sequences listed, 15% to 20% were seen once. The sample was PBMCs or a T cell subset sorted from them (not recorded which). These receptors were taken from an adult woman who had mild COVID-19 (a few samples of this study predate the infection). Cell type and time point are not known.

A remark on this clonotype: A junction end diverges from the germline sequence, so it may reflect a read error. The CDR3: CASTLEATVNTEAFF. CDR3 nucleotide sequence: TGCGCCAGCACCTTGGAGGCGACAGTGAACACTGAAGCTTTCTTT. This chain joins TRBV5-1 and TRBJ1-1; TRBD1 might be the D (5 bases). The CDR3 covers 15 residues. The germline V gene encodes CDR1 SGHRS and CDR2 YFSETQ.

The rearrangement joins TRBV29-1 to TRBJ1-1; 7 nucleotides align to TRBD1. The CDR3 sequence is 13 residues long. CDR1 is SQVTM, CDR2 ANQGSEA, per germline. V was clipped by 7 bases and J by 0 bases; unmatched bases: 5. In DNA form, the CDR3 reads TGCAGCGCTTCGACAGGGTTGAACACTGAAGCTTTCTTT. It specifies CSASTGLNTEAFF.

CDR3 DNA sequence: TGTGCCAGCAGCTCTGGGGTTGGGCCTGAAGCTTTCTTT. Translated: CASSSGVGPEAFF. The V call is TRBV21-1, the J call TRBJ1-1. TRBV21-1 is a documented pseudogene. This CDR3 spans 13 amino acids.

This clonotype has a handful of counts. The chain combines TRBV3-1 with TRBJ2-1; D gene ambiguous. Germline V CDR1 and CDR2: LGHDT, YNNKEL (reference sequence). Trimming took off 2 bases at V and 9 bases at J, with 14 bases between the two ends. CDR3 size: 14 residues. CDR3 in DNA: TGTGCCAGCAGCCAAATTAAACGGGTCGCTGAGCAGTTCTTC. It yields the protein CASSQIKRVAEQFF.

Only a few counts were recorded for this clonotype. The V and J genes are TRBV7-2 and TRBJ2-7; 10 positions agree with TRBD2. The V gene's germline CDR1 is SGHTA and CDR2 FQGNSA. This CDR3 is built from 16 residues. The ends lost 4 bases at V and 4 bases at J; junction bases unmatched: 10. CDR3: CASSSLGGTSVYEQYF. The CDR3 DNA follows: TGTGCCAGCAGCTCCCTGGGTGGGACTAGCGTTTACGAGCAGTACTTC.

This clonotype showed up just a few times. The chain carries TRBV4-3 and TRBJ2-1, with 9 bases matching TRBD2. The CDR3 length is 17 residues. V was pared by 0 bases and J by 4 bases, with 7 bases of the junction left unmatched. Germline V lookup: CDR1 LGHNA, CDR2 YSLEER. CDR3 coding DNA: TGCGCCAGCAGCCAAGATCATGGGACTAGCAGATACAATGAGCAGTTCTTC. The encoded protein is CASSQDHGTSRYNEQFF.

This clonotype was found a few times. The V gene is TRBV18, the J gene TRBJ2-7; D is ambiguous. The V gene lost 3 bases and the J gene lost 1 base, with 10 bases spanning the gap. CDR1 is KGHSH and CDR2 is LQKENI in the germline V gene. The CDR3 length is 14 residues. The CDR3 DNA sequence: TGTGCCAGCTCACCCTCAACTAAATCCTACGAGCAGTACTTC. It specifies CASSPSTKSYEQYF.

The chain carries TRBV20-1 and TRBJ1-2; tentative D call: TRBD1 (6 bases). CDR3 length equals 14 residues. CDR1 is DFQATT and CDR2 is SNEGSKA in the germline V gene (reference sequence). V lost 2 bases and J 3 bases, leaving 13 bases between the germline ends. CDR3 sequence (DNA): TGCAGTGCTAGATCACAGGGAGCGGACTATGGCTACACCTTC. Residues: CSARSQGADYGYTF.

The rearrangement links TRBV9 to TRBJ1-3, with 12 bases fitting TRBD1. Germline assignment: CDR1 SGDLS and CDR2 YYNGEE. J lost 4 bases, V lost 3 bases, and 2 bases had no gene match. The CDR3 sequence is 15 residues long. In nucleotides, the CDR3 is TGTGCCAGCAGCGGCGGGACAGGGGGCGGAAACACCATATATTTT. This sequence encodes CASSGGTGGGNTIYF.

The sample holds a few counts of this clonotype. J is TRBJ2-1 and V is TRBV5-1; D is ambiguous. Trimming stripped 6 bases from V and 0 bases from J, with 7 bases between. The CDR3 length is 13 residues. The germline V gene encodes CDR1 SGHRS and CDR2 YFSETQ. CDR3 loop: CASMGGSYNEQFF. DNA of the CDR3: TGCGCCAGCATGGGCGGCTCCTACAATGAGCAGTTCTTC.

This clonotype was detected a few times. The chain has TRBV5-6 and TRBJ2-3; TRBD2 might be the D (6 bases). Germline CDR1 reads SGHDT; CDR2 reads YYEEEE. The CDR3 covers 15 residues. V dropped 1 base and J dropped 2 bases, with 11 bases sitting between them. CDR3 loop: CASSLRAGNTDTQYF. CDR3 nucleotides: TGTGCCAGCAGCTTGAGGGCGGGGAACACAGATACGCAGTATTTT.

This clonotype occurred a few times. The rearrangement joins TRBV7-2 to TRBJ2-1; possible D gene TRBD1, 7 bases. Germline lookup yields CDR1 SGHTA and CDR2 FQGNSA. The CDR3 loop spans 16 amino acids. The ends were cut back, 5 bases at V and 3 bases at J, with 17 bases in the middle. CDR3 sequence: CASSATGAGGYNEQFF. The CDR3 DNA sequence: TGTGCCAGCAGCGCCACGGGGGCAGGGGGCTACAATGAGCAGTTCTTC.

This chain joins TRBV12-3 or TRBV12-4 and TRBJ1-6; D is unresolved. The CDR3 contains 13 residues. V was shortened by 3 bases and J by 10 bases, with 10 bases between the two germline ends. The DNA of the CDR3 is TGTGCCAGCAGTTTTAGAGTTCCCTCACCCCTCCACTTT. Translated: CASSFRVPSPLHF.

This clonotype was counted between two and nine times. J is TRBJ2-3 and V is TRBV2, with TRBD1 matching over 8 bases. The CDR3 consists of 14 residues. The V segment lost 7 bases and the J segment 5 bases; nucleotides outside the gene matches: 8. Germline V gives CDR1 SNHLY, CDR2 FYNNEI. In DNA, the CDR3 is TGTGCCAGCACCGAAGGAGGACAGGGAGATACGCAGTATTTT. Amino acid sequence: CASTEGGQGDTQYF.

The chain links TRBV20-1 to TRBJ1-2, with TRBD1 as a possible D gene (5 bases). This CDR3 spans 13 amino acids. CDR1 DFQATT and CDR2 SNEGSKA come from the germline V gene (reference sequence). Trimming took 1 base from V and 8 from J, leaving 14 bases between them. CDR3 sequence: CSARVNVGDGYTF. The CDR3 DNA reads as TGCAGTGCTAGAGTCAACGTAGGGGACGGCTACACCTTC.

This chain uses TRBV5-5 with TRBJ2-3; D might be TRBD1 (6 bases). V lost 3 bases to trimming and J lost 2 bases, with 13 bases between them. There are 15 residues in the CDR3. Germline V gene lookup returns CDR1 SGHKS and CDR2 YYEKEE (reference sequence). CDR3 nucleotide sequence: TGTGCCAGCAGCTCGGGACACGACTACACAGATACGCAGTATTTT. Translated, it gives CASSSGHDYTDTQYF.

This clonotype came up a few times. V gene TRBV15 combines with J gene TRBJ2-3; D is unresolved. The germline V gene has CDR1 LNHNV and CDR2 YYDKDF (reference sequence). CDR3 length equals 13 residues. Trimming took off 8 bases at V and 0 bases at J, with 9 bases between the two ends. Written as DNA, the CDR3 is TGTGCCACCCGAGGTTATAGCACAGATACGCAGTATTTT. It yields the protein CATRGYSTDTQYF.

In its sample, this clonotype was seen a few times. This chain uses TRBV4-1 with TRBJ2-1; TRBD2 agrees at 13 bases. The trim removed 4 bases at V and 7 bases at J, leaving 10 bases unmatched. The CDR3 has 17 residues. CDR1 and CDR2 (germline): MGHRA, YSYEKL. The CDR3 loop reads CASSRGLAGALTNEQFF. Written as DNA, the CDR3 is TGCGCCAGCAGCCGCGGACTAGCGGGGGCCCTTACGAATGAGCAGTTCTTC.

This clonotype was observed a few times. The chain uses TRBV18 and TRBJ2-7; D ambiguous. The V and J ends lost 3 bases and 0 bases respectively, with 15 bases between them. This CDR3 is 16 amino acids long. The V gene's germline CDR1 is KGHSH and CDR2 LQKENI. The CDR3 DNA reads TGTGCCAGCTCACCCTCTTCGACTCCCAGCTCCTACGAGCAGTACTTC. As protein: CASSPSSTPSSYEQYF. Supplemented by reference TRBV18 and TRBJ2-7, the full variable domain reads NAGVMQNPRHLVRRRGQEARLRCSPMKGHSHVYWYRQLPEEGLKFMVYLQKENIIDESGMPKERFSAEFPKEGPSILRIQQVVRGDSAAYFCASSPSSTPSSYEQYFGPGTRLTVT.

CDR3 protein: CSVEGLGPQRGILSSYNEQFF. CDR3 nucleotide sequence: TGCAGCGTTGAAGGCCTGGGACCCCAGAGAGGGATCCTGAGCTCCTACAATGAGCAGTTCTTC. J is TRBJ2-1 and V is TRBV29-1; D could derive from TRBD1 or TRBD2 (5 bases each). Trimming pared 1 base from V and 0 bases from J, leaving 28 bases between. CDR1 is SQVTM, CDR2 ANQGSEA, per germline. The CDR3 consists of 21 residues.

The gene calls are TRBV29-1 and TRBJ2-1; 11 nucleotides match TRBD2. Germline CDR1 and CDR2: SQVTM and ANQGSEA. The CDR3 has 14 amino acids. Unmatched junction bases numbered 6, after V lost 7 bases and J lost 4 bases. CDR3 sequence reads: CSAELAGGYNEQFF. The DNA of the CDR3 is TGCAGCGCCGAGCTAGCGGGGGGTTACAATGAGCAGTTCTTC.

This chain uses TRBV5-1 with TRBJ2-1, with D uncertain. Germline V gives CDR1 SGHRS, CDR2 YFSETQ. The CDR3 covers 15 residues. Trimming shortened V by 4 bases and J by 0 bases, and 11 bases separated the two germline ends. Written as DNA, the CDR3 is TGCGCCAGCAGCGCAGGCCCAGGCTCCTACAATGAGCAGTTCTTC. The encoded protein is CASSAGPGSYNEQFF.

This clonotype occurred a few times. Here the CDR3 DNA reads TGTGCCAGCAGTTTAGGGAATACCTACAGCCACGAGCAGTACTTC. This codes for CASSLGNTYSHEQYF. V gene TRBV12-3 or TRBV12-4 combines with J gene TRBJ2-7; D is unresolved. Trimming took off 1 base at V and 5 bases at J, with 15 bases between the two ends. This CDR3 contains 15 residues.

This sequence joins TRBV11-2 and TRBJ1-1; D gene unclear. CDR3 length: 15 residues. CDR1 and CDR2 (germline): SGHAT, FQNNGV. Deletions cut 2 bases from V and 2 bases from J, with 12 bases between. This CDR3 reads CASSLIGWANTEAFF. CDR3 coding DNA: TGTGCCAGCAGCTTAATCGGTTGGGCAAACACTGAAGCTTTCTTT. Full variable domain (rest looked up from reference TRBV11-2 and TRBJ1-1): EAGVAQSPRYKIIEKRQSVAFWCNPISGHATLYWYQQILGQGPKLLIQFQNNGVVDDSQLPKDRFSAERLKGVDSTLKIQPAKLEDSAVYLCASSLIGWANTEAFFGQGTRLTVV.

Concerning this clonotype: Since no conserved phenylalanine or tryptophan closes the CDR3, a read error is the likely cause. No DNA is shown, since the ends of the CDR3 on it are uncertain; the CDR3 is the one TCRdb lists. The CDR3 reads CATSDSRVGPVNL. The genes are TRBV24-1 and TRBJ2-1; the table's TRBD1 call for D was not verified on the DNA. Per germline, CDR1 KGHDR and CDR2 SFDVKD. The CDR3 has 13 residues if both end residues are counted.

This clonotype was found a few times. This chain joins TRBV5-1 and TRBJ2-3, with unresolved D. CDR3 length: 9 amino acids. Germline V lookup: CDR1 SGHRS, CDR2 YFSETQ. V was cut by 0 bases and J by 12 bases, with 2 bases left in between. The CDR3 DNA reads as TGCGCCAGCAGCTTGGCCCAGTATTTT. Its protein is CASSLAQYF.

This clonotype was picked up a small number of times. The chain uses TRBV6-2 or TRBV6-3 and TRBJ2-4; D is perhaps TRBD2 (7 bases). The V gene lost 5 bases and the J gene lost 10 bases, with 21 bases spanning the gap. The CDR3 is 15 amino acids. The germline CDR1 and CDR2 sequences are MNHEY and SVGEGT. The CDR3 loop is CASSTSRGAYFIQYF. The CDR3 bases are TGTGCCAGCAGTACCTCCCGGGGGGCTTATTTTATTCAGTACTTC.

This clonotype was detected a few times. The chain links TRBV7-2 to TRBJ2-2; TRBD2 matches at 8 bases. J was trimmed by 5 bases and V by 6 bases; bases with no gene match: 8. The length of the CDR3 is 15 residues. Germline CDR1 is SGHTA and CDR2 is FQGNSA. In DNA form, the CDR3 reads TGTGCCAGCAGAATCGGACTAGCCCCGACCGGGGAGCTGTTTTTT. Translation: CASRIGLAPTGELFF.

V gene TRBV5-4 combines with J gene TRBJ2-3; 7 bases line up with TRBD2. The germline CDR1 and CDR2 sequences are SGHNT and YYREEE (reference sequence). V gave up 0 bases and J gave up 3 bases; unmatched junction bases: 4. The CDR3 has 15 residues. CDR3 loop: CASSLARDYTDTQYF. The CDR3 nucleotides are TGTGCCAGCAGCTTGGCCAGGGACTATACAGATACGCAGTATTTT.

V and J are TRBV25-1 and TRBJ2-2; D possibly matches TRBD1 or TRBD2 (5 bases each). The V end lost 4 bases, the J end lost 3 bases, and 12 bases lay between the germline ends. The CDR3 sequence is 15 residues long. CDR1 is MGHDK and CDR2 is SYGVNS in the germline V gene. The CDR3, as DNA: TGTGCCAGCAGTGGTCGAGGGGCGGACACCGGGGAGCTGTTTTTT. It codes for CASSGRGADTGELFF.

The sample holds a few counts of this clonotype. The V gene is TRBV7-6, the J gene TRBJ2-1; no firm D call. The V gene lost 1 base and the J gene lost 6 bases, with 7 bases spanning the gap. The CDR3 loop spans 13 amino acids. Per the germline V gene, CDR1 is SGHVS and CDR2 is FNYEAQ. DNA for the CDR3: TGTGCCAGCAGCTTAGAATCAGCCAATGAGCAGTTCTTC. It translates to CASSLESANEQFF.

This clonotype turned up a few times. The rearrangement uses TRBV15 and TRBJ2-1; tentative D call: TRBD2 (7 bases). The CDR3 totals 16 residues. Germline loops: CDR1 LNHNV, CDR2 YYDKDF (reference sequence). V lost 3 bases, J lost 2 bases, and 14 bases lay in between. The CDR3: CATSRRAGATYNEQFF. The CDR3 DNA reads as TGTGCCACCAGCAGGAGGGCGGGGGCGACCTACAATGAGCAGTTCTTC.